This T cell receptor (beta chain) stems from a study of T cells in Graves' hyperthyroidism and ophthalmopathy. Amplification targeted TCR beta CDR3 regions from RNA transcripts. TCR CDR3 regions were first amplified by RT-PCR with HTBI primers. A single record per CDR3 protein comes from TCRdb applying MiXCR to the multiplex PCR reads. The sample records roughly 580,000 distinct CDR3 sequences, more than 11% being singletons. This clonotype was counted many times. The receptor's source is a woman in her twenties or thirties with Graves' hyperthyroidism that later progressed to Graves' ophthalmopathy. The material sequenced was blood.

CDR3 sequence reads: CASSAGFGGSGSPLHF. The CDR3 DNA reads TGTGCCAGCAGTGCGGGCTTTGGGGGATCGGGTTCACCCCTCCACTTT. The rearrangement joins TRBV28 to TRBJ1-6; weak D call: TRBD1 (5 bases). The CDR3 is 16 residues long. V lost 5 bases, J lost 9 bases, and 20 bases lay in between. CDR1 and CDR2 from the germline V gene are MDHEN and SYDVKM.